The 8 T cell receptor beta chains below were found in one sample sequenced in a study of T cell repertoires in cytomegalovirus infection. These receptors' antigens are unknown. MiXCR, run by TCRdb on the reads, gives a single entry per CDR3 protein. The table has over 250,000 distinct CDR3 sequences, about 20% seen once. Sequences were derived from cultured PBMCs, sampled from culture after CMV antigen stimulation. These TCRs come from a human donor in good health (CMV status not recorded). Some clones in this sample may be carry-over from other donors' samples.

V gene TRBV7-2 combines with J gene TRBJ2-3; TRBD2 matches 7 bases. The CDR3 contains 15 residues. Germline V gene data show CDR1 as SGHTA and CDR2 as FQGNSA. V gave up 4 bases and J gave up 5 bases; unmatched junction bases: 9. CDR3 loop: CASSSRGGDVDTQYF. The DNA for the CDR3 is TGTGCCAGCAGCTCCCGCGGGGGAGACGTAGATACGCAGTATTTT.

V gene TRBV28 combines with J gene TRBJ2-7; the D call may be TRBD1 or TRBD2 (7 bases each). This CDR3 is built from 15 residues. V was trimmed by 6 bases and J by 0 bases, leaving 15 bases between them. CDR1 and CDR2 from the germline V gene are MDHEN and SYDVKM. The CDR3: CASRAQGGSSYEQYV. CDR3 nucleotide sequence: TGTGCCAGCAGAGCTCAGGGGGGGAGCTCCTACGAGCAGTACGTC.

The CDR3 loop is CSAAQGEGYGYTF. The CDR3 DNA reads as TGCAGCGCAGCTCAGGGGGAGGGATATGGCTACACCTTC. This sequence joins TRBV29-1 and TRBJ1-2; 7 nucleotides match TRBD1. Germline V gene lookup returns CDR1 SQVTM and CDR2 ANQGSEA. V trimming: 7 bases; J trimming: 5 bases; junction bases outside the gene matches: 10. This CDR3 is built from 13 residues. Full variable domain (rest looked up from reference TRBV29-1 and TRBJ1-2): SAVISQKPSRDICQRGTSLTIQCQVDSQVTMMFWYRQQPGQSLTLIATANQGSEATYESGFVIDKFPISRPNLTFSTLTVSNMSPEDSSIYLCSAAQGEGYGYTFGSGTRLTVV.

Many counts were recorded for this clonotype. The chain combines TRBV27 with TRBJ2-2; the D gene is possibly TRBD2 (6 bases). CDR1 is MNHEY, CDR2 SMNVEV, per germline (reference sequence). Trimming cost V 2 bases and J 1 base, with 11 bases left between them. The CDR3 length is 16 residues. The DNA of the CDR3 is TGTGCCAGCAGTTTACTAGGGACTCTGAACACCGGGGAGCTGTTTTTT. Protein: CASSLLGTLNTGELFF.

This clonotype was picked up many times. The rearrangement uses TRBV7-2 and TRBJ2-2, with no clear D. Germline lookup yields CDR1 SGHTA and CDR2 FQGNSA. This CDR3 region has 14 residues. Trimming stripped 2 bases from V and 3 bases from J, with 7 bases between. Here the CDR3 reads CASSLSGHTGELFF. CDR3 DNA: TGTGCCAGCAGCTTATCGGGCCACACCGGGGAGCTGTTTTTT. Full variable domain (remainder filled in from reference TRBV7-2 and TRBJ2-2): GAGVSQSPSNKVTEKGKDVELRCDPISGHTALYWYRQSLGQGLEFLIYFQGNSAPDKSGLPSDRFSAERTGGSVSTLTIQRTQQEDSAVYLCASSLSGHTGELFFGEGSRLTVL.

This clonotype was counted between two and nine times. This chain joins TRBV27 and TRBJ2-1, with 13 bases fitting TRBD2. Unmatched junction bases numbered 16, after V lost 10 bases and J lost 1 base. The CDR3 loop spans 19 amino acids. The V gene's germline CDR1 is MNHEY and CDR2 SMNVEV (reference sequence). This chain's CDR3 is CATLHWTSGRLGSYNEQFF. The CDR3 nucleotides read TGTGCCACCCTCCATTGGACTAGCGGGAGACTAGGGTCCTACAATGAGCAGTTCTTC.

The chain links TRBV7-3 to TRBJ2-6; D ambiguous. Germline V gene data show CDR1 as SGHTA and CDR2 as FQGTGA. This CDR3 contains 15 residues. Trimming removed 5 bases from V and 1 base from J, with 9 bases in between. CDR3 loop: CASSEIGSGANVLTF. As DNA, the CDR3 is TGTGCCAGCAGCGAAATAGGGTCTGGGGCCAACGTCCTGACTTTC.

This chain connects TRBV5-4 to TRBJ2-1, with 10 bases identical to TRBD2. J gave up 7 bases and V 0 bases, and 4 bases lay outside the gene matches. CDR1 SGHNT and CDR2 YYREEE come from the germline V gene (reference sequence). This CDR3 is 15 amino acids long. Here the CDR3 DNA reads TGTGCCAGCAGCTTGGAAGGACTAGCGGATAATGAGCAGTTCTTC. Translated: CASSLEGLADNEQFF.